A selection of T cell receptor beta chains follows, all from one sample in a study of shared clonotypes between healthy human individuals. Sequenced by immunoSEQ multiplex PCR; TCRdb stores in-frame clones only, minus some. The data show more than 2,000,000 clones, with around 94% seen just once and 0.13% to 0.15% held by the top ten. Sequencing was done on a sample of naive CD4+ T cells sorted from blood. Receptors were obtained from a man aged 18 to 29 in good health. The CDR3 runs from the conserved cysteine through the conserved F or W. Each record gives: D gene, clone size, J gene, CDR3 length, V gene, CDR3 DNA, CDR3 protein. The D gene is left open where the match is weak. Clone size is stated in some rows and not others, as once, few, many or a class when expanded.

.	.	TRBJ1-4	15	TRBV30	TGTGCCTGGAGTTCCTCACAGGGTACTAATGAAAAACTGTTTTTT	CAWSSSQGTNEKLFF
.	few	TRBJ2-7	12	TRBV5-1	TGCGCCAGCAGCCGGACAGACTACGAGCAGTACTTC	CASSRTDYEQYF
TRBD1	.	TRBJ2-7	12	TRBV5-4	TGTGCCAGCTCAACAGGGGCCTACGAGCAGTACTTC	CASSTGAYEQYF
.	.	TRBJ2-6	19	TRBV19	TGTGCCAGTAGTCCCCACACCGGGACGGCGAACTCTGGGGCCAACGTCCTGACTTTC	CASSPHTGTANSGANVLTF
TRBD1	.	TRBJ1-1	15	TRBV2	TGTGCCAGCAGTCGACAGGGAAGTATGAACACTGAAGCTTTCTTT	CASSRQGSMNTEAFF
.	.	TRBJ2-7	15	TRBV5-1	TGCGCCAGCAGCTTGGGAGGAGGGGGCCTCGACGAGCAGTACTTC	CASSLGGGGLDEQYF
.	.	TRBJ1-4	12	TRBV2	TGTGCCAGCAGATTGAATAATGAAAAACTGTTTTTT	CASRLNNEKLFF
TRBD1	.	TRBJ2-5	18	TRBV9	TGTGCCAGCAGCCGGAACAGGGGGCAGGACGTTACCGAAGAGACCCAGTACTTC	CASSRNRGQDVTEETQYF
.	.	TRBJ2-1	15	TRBV12-5	TGTGCTAGTGGTTTGGTACCCGACCGATACAATGAGCAGTTCTTC	CASGLVPDRYNEQFF
TRBD1	few	TRBJ1-2	15	TRBV11-2	TGTGCCAGCAGCTTGGGGACAGGGAATAACTATGGCTACACCTTC	CASSLGTGNNYGYTF
TRBD1	.	TRBJ1-1	15	TRBV7-6	TGTGCCAGCAGCCCCCGGACAGGGCAGAACACTGAAGCTTTCTTT	CASSPRTGQNTEAFF
.	.	TRBJ2-7	15	TRBV7-6	TGTGCCAGCAGCTTAGTCGCAGGGTTGGACTACGAGCAGTACTTC	CASSLVAGLDYEQYF
TRBD2	once	TRBJ2-7	15	TRBV2	TGTGCCAGCAGTGCTAAGGGGGGGACTAGCGAAGAGCAGTACTTC	CASSAKGGTSEEQYF
.	.	TRBJ2-3	14	TRBV19	TGTGCCAGTAGTATACTGGACAGCACAGATACGCAGTATTTT	CASSILDSTDTQYF
.	few	TRBJ1-1	15	TRBV6-5	TGTGCCAGCAGTTACACCGGGACGGGAAACACTGAAGCTTTCTTT	CASSYTGTGNTEAFF
.	.	TRBJ1-4	16	TRBV7-2	TGTGCCAGCAGCTTCACGGGAACCCCAACTAATGAAAAACTGTTTTTT	CASSFTGTPTNEKLFF
.	.	TRBJ2-1	14	TRBV28	TGTGCCAGCACCCCGGGACTGCCGAGTAGTGAGCAGTTCTTC	CASTPGLPSSEQFF
TRBD2	.	TRBJ2-1	20	TRBV19	TGTGCCAGTAGTATAGGACTAGCGGGGTTGGCAAGGAGCTCCTACAATGAGCAGTTCTTC	CASSIGLAGLARSSYNEQFF
.	.	TRBJ1-3	20	TRBV30	TGTGCCTGGAGTCGGGGGCGGACGTTCACCCCACTTGTCTCTGGAAACACCATATATTTT	CAWSRGRTFTPLVSGNTIYF
TRBD1	.	TRBJ2-7	14	TRBV11-3	TGTGCCAGCAGCTCCGGGACAGGGGCCTACGAGCAGTACTTC	CASSSGTGAYEQYF
.	.	TRBJ1-3	16	TRBV18	TGTGCCAGCTCACCACCGCAGTTACTCTCTGGAAACACCATATATTTT	CASSPPQLLSGNTIYF
TRBD1	once	TRBJ1-2	17	TRBV4-3	TGCGCCAGCAGCCAAGGAGGGGACAGGGGCCCTAACTATGGCTACACCTTC	CASSQGGDRGPNYGYTF
.	.	TRBJ1-5	14	TRBV6-5	TGTGCCAGCAGCCGTTCAGAGGGGGATCAGCCCCAGCATTTT	CASSRSEGDQPQHF
.	.	TRBJ2-7	12	TRBV11-2	TGTGCCAGCAGCTTAGATTTATCGGAGCAGTACTTC	CASSLDLSEQYF
.	once	TRBJ2-7	14	TRBV6-1	TGTGCCAGCCTACTACAGGGAAACTCCTACGAGCAGTACTTC	CASLLQGNSYEQYF
.	.	TRBJ2-3	16	TRBV29-1	TGCAGCGTCTCAAACTCGTGGGCTAGCGGCACAGATACGCAGTATTTT	CSVSNSWASGTDTQYF
TRBD2	once	TRBJ2-1	15	TRBV2	TGTGCCAGCAGTGAAGAGAGCGGGAGGGCCGGTGAGCAGTTCTTC	CASSEESGRAGEQFF
.	.	TRBJ2-3	15	TRBV7-3	TGTGCCAGCAGCTCCACCGGGACTAGCACAGATACGCAGTATTTT	CASSSTGTSTDTQYF
TRBD2	once	TRBJ2-3	14	TRBV7-2	TGTGCCAGCAGCGGGACTAGCGGGGGGTATACGCAGTATTTT	CASSGTSGGYTQYF
.	.	TRBJ1-5	15	TRBV19	TGTGCCAGTAGTATAGGTTGGGGCAGTAGTCAGCCCCAGCATTTT	CASSIGWGSSQPQHF
.	.	TRBJ2-7	15	TRBV6-6	TGTGCCAGCAGTTACCAGGCCGGGGGCTCGAACGAGCAGTACTTC	CASSYQAGGSNEQYF
.	.	TRBJ1-2	13	TRBV10-3	TGTGCCATCAGTGTGAGGGGAGGGGATGGCTACACCTTC	CAISVRGGDGYTF
.	.	TRBJ2-1	14	TRBV5-4	TGTGCCAGCAGCTCCCCTGGGGGGAAAATTGAGCAGTTCTTC	CASSSPGGKIEQFF
.	once	TRBJ2-7	14	TRBV6-1	TGTGCCAGCAGTGTTCAGGGGGAGGTCTACGAGCAGTACTTC	CASSVQGEVYEQYF
TRBD1	.	TRBJ2-5	13	TRBV15	TGTGCCACCCGCCGGGACAGGGTAGCGGCCCAGTACTTC	CATRRDRVAAQYF
.	.	TRBJ2-5	13	TRBV9	TGTGCCAGCAGCGTAGTAGGGGAAGGGACCCAGTACTTC	CASSVVGEGTQYF
.	.	TRBJ2-7	12	TRBV11-2	TGTGCCAGCAGCTTATACGGGGAAGAGCAGTACTTC	CASSLYGEEQYF
.	.	TRBJ1-5	14	TRBV7-6	TGTGCCAGCAGCCCCGGGACGGACAATCAGCCCCAGCATTTT	CASSPGTDNQPQHF
.	.	TRBJ2-2	14	TRBV7-9	TGTGCCAGCAGCTTATTCGGACTCAACGGGGAGCTGTTTTTT	CASSLFGLNGELFF
TRBD2	.	TRBJ2-7	15	TRBV15	TGTGCCACCAGCACAACTAGCGGGAGGGGCTACGAGCAGTACTTC	CATSTTSGRGYEQYF
TRBD2	.	TRBJ2-3	18	TRBV5-1	TGCGCCAGCAGCTTAAGTAGCGGGAGGGTCGTGGGTTCGGATACGCAGTATTTT	CASSLSSGRVVGSDTQYF
.	.	TRBJ2-7	12	TRBV5-1	TGCGCCAGCAGCTTGGGGGGGTACGAGCAGTACTTC	CASSLGGYEQYF
.	.	TRBJ1-3	15	TRBV5-1	TGCGCCAGCAGCTTGTCTGGAGACTCTGGAAACACCATATATTTT	CASSLSGDSGNTIYF
.	.	TRBJ1-5	14	TRBV6-5	TGTGCCAGCAGTGTGGACGGAAGCAATCAGCCCCAGCATTTT	CASSVDGSNQPQHF
TRBD2	.	TRBJ2-7	15	TRBV7-2	TGTGCCAGCAGCTGGGGACTAAGTGCCCCCTACGAGCAGTACTTC	CASSWGLSAPYEQYF
.	.	TRBJ2-3	15	TRBV29-1	TGCAGCGTTGAAGATCAGGGAGTTAGCACAGATACGCAGTATTTT	CSVEDQGVSTDTQYF
TRBD2	.	TRBJ2-1	15	TRBV5-4	TGTGCCAGCAGCTGGCTAGCGGGGGGGGACAATGAGCAGTTCTTC	CASSWLAGGDNEQFF
TRBD1	.	TRBJ2-2	15	TRBV18	TGTGCCAGCTCACCAGGACAGGGCTTGACCGGGGAGCTGTTTTTT	CASSPGQGLTGELFF
TRBD2	.	TRBJ2-7	15	TRBV9	TGTGCCAGCAGCGTAGCCGGCGGGAGCTCCTACGAGCAGTACTTC	CASSVAGGSSYEQYF
.	.	TRBJ2-3	14	TRBV5-1	TGCGCCAGCAGCTTGGAAGGAATCACAGATACGCAGTATTTT	CASSLEGITDTQYF
TRBD1	.	TRBJ2-7	14	TRBV30	TGTGCCTGGAGCGGACAGGGGGTAGGGGACGAGCAGTACTTC	CAWSGQGVGDEQYF
.	.	TRBJ1-2	14	TRBV6-5	TGTGCCAGCAGTTCCTTGGCAGGTCTGGGGGGCTACACCTTC	CASSSLAGLGGYTF
TRBD1	.	TRBJ2-7	14	TRBV6-1	TGTGCCAGCAGTGAATCGAGGGGGCTCTACGAGCAGTACTTC	CASSESRGLYEQYF
.	.	TRBJ2-7	14	TRBV5-6	TGTGCCAGCAGCTTGGGGGAGACGCATCGCGAGCAGTACTTC	CASSLGETHREQYF
TRBD1	.	TRBJ2-7	18	TRBV7-8	TGTGCCAGCAGCTTAGACTCGCCGGGACAGGGGACGAGTTACGAGCAGTACTTC	CASSLDSPGQGTSYEQYF
.	.	TRBJ1-6	16	TRBV30	TGTGCCTGGAGTGCTGCAAGTAGCTCCTATAATTCACCCCTCCACTTT	CAWSAASSSYNSPLHF
.	.	TRBJ2-1	15	TRBV5-4	TGTGCCAGCAGCTTGAGTGCGGGAACCAACAATGAGCAGTTCTTC	CASSLSAGTNNEQFF
TRBD1	.	TRBJ2-7	15	TRBV9	TGTGCCAGCAGCGTAGATGAGGGGGCCTCCTACGAGCAGTACTTC	CASSVDEGASYEQYF
.	.	TRBJ1-6	15	TRBV16	TGTGCCAGCCGCGGGATCCCCTCCTATAATTCACCCCTCCACTTT	CASRGIPSYNSPLHF